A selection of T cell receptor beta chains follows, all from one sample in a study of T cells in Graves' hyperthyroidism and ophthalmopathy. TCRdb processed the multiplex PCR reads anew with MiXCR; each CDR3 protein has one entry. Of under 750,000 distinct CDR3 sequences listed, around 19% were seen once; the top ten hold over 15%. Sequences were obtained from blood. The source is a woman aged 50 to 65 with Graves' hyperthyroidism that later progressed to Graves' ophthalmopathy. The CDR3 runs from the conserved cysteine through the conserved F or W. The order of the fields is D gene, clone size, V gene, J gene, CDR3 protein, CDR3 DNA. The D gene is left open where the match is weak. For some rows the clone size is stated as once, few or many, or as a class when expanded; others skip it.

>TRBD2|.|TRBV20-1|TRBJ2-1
CSAPRGGRYEQFF
TGCAGTGCTCCGCGGGGGGGCCGCTATGAGCAGTTCTTC
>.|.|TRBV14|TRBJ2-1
CASSQRDTFYNEQFF
TGTGCCAGCAGCCAGAGGGACACTTTCTACAATGAGCAGTTCTTC
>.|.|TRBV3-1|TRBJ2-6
CASSQLQGGFGANVLTF
TGTGCCAGCAGCCAGTTGCAGGGGGGTTTTGGGGCCAACGTCCTGACTTTC
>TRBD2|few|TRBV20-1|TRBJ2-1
CSALAWTSGYNEQFF
TGCAGTGCTCTGGCGTGGACTAGCGGGTACAATGAGCAGTTCTTC
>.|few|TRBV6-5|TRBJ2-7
CASSYSPDPHEQYF
TGTGCCAGCAGTTACTCCCCAGACCCCCACGAGCAGTACTTC
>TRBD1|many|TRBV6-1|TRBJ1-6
CASSRDRDYSPLHF
TGTGCCAGCAGTAGGGACAGGGACTATTCACCCCTCCACTTT
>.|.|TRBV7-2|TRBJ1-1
CASSLASGRAFF
TGTGCCAGCAGCTTAGCATCGGGCCGAGCTTTCTTT
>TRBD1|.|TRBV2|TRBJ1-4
CASSDSPGTGINEKLFF
TGTGCCAGCAGTGATAGCCCGGGGACAGGGATTAATGAAAAACTGTTTTTT
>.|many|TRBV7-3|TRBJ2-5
CASSLNGGLQETQYF
TGTGCCAGCAGCTTAAATGGGGGCCTCCAAGAGACCCAGTACTTC
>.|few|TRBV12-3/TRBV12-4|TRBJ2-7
CASSLGRGQGPYEQYF
TGTGCCAGCAGTTTAGGAAGGGGTCAGGGCCCCTACGAGCAGTACTTC
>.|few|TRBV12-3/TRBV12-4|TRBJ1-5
CASSLGGLFGRKNQPQHF
TGTGCCAGCAGTTTAGGGGGTCTTTTTGGTCGGAAAAATCAGCCCCAGCATTTT
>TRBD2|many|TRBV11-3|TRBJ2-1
CASSFRGGSYNEQFF
TGTGCCAGCAGCTTCCGGGGGGGCTCCTACAATGAGCAGTTCTTC
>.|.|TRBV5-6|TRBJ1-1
CASSFRRGSTEAFF
TGTGCCAGCAGCTTCCGCAGGGGTAGCACTGAAGCTTTCTTT
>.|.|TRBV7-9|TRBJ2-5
CASSLLDMRRRTQYF
TGTGCCAGCAGCCTCTTGGACATGCGGAGGAGGACCCAGTACTTC
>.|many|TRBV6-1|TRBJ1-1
CASSRREGSTEAFF
TGTGCCAGCAGTCGCAGGGAGGGTAGCACTGAAGCTTTCTTT
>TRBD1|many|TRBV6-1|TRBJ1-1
CASREGAYDTEAFF
TGTGCCAGCCGTGAGGGGGCTTATGACACTGAAGCTTTCTTT
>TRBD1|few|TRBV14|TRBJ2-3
CASSLYLDRGLTDTQYF
TGTGCCAGCAGCCTTTATCTCGACAGGGGCCTCACAGATACGCAGTATTTT
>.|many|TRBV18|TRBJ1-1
CASSPDMNTEAFF
TGTGCCAGCAGCCCGGACATGAACACTGAAGCTTTCTTT
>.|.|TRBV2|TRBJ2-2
CASSLDTGRNTGELFF
TGTGCCAGCAGTTTAGACACCGGCAGGAACACCGGGGAGCTGTTTTTT
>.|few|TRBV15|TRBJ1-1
CATSKDSNTEAFF
TGTGCCACCAGCAAGGACAGTAACACTGAAGCTTTCTTT
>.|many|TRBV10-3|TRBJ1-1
CAISESPGPGRVEAFF
TGTGCCATCAGTGAGTCTCCGGGACCGGGCAGAGTTGAAGCTTTCTTT
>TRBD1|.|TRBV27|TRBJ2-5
CASRGANRGLGTQYF
TGTGCCAGCAGGGGGGCAAACAGGGGGCTCGGGACCCAGTACTTC
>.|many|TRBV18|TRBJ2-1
CASSPPAESSYNEQFF
TGTGCCAGCTCACCACCTGCAGAAAGCTCCTACAATGAGCAGTTCTTC
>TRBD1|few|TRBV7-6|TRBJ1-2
CASAAEEGAGSYGYTF
TGTGCCAGCGCCGCGGAGGAGGGGGCGGGTAGCTATGGCTACACCTTC
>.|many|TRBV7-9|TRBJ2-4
CASSATTVDKNIQYF
TGTGCCAGCAGCGCAACGACAGTGGACAAAAACATTCAGTACTTC
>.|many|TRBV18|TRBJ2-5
CASSPGVQETQYF
TGTGCCAGCTCACCAGGGGTCCAAGAGACCCAGTACTTC
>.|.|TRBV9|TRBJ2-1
CASSPPNGGGEQFF
TGTGCCAGCAGCCCTCCGAATGGGGGCGGCGAGCAGTTCTTC
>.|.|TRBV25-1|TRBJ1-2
CASSVAPTYGYTF
TGTGCCAGCAGTGTTGCCCCCACCTATGGCTACACCTTC
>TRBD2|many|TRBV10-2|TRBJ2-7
CASSDLTSGGGTHTFSYEQYF
TGCGCCAGCAGTGATTTGACTAGCGGGGGCGGAACTCATACTTTCTCCTACGAGCAGTACTTC
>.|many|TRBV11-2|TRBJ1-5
CASSLDVNSNQPQHF
TGTGCCAGCAGCTTAGACGTTAATAGCAATCAGCCCCAGCATTTT
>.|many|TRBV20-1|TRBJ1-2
CSAIPPTGNYGYTF
TGCAGTGCTATACCACCGACAGGCAACTATGGCTACACCTTC
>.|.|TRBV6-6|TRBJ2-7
CASSYSRDSYEQYF
TGTGCCAGCAGTTACTCGAGGGACTCCTACGAGCAGTACTTC
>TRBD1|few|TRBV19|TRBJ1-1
CASSITGGNTEAFF
TGTGCCAGTAGTATAACAGGGGGGAACACTGAAGCTTTCTTT
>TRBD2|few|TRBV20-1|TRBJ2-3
CSADRQRGVTDTQYF
TGCAGTGCTGACCGACAGCGGGGGGTCACAGATACGCAGTATTTT
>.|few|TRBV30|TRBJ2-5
CAWRERGGGTQYF
TGTGCCTGGAGGGAACGAGGGGGAGGGACCCAGTACTTC
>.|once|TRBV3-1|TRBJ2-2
CASSQEIAANTGELFF
TGTGCCAGCAGCCAAGAAATAGCGGCGAACACCGGGGAGCTGTTTTTT
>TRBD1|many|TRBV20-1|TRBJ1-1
CSATRPGQVEAFF
TGCAGTGCTACCCGCCCGGGACAGGTTGAAGCTTTCTTT
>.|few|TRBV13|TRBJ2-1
CASSSTGGHNEQFF
TGTGCCAGCAGCTCGACCGGGGGGCACAATGAGCAGTTCTTC
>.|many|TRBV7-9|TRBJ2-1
CASGRDVSGGEQFF
TGTGCCAGCGGACGGGATGTCTCGGGCGGTGAGCAGTTCTTC
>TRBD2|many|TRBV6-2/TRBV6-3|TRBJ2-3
CASTHFLAGTTDTQYF
TGTGCCAGCACCCATTTCCTAGCGGGAACCACAGATACGCAGTATTTT
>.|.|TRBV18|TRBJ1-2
CASSPSYGREISDGYTF
TGTGCCAGCTCACCGTCATACGGCAGGGAAATTTCAGATGGCTACACCTTC